These 7 T cell receptor beta chains share one sample of origin, sequenced in a study of cytomegalovirus exposure and HLA in healthy donors. Vbeta (60) and Jbeta (13) primers were used in the PCR. The assay was immunoSEQ multiplex PCR, and TCRdb's table has in-frame clones only and misses some. Of 100,000 to 150,000 clones listed, roughly a tenth were seen once; the top ten hold approximately 4.5%. The sequenced sample consisted of PBMCs. These receptor sequences come from a woman aged 18-29 years in good health and CMV-seropositive.

The chain joins TRBV7-9 to TRBJ2-1; D is possibly TRBD2 (6 bases). V lost 4 bases and J 12 bases, leaving 16 bases between the germline ends. CDR3 length: 13 amino acids. CDR1 and CDR2 from the germline V gene are SEHNR and FQNEAQ (reference sequence). The CDR3 spells CASSSVGSGWQFF. The CDR3 nucleotides read TGTGCCAGCAGCTCCGTGGGTAGCGGCTGGCAGTTCTTC.

The V gene is TRBV7-6, the J gene TRBJ2-3; D gene uncertain. The CDR3 loop spans 15 amino acids. V shed 3 bases and J shed 2 bases, with 12 bases lying between them. Germline CDR1 is SGHVS and CDR2 is FNYEAQ. The DNA of the CDR3 is TGTGCCAGCAGCTTTTCGCCTAGTTACACAGATACGCAGTATTTT. It encodes CASSFSPSYTDTQYF. The whole variable domain, remainder taken from reference TRBV7-6 and TRBJ2-3, is GAGVSQSPRYKVTKRGQDVALRCDPISGHVSLYWYRQALGQGPEFLTYFNYEAQQDKSGLPNDRFSAERPEGSISTLTIQRTEQRDSAMYRCASSFSPSYTDTQYFGPGTRLTVL.

Only one count was recorded for this clone. The chain is built from TRBV7-8 and TRBJ2-1; tentative D call: TRBD1 (6 bases). The V and J ends lost 10 bases and 6 bases respectively, with 19 bases between them. In germline, CDR1 is SGHVS, CDR2 FQNEAQ. This CDR3 is built from 14 residues. The CDR3 region has the DNA TGTGCCACTGGCCCCACCATAGGGGGCAATGAGCAGTTCTTC. Translation gives CATGPTIGGNEQFF.

As concerns this clone: The same CDR3 also results from other DNA sequences found in this sample. The rearrangement uses TRBV7-2 and TRBJ2-7, with a weak D call TRBD1 (6 bases). The length of the CDR3 is 14 residues. From germline, CDR1 is SGHTA and CDR2 FQGNSA. V shed 1 base and J shed 2 bases, with 9 bases lying between them. The CDR3 DNA sequence: TGTGCCAGCAGCTTAGGCACAGGGACCTACGAGCAGTACTTC. Translating it yields CASSLGTGTYEQYF.

The chain uses TRBV5-4 and TRBJ2-7, with 7 bases fitting TRBD2. Trimming cost V 3 bases and J 4 bases; bases outside gene matches: 7. This CDR3 is 14 amino acids long. Per the germline V gene, CDR1 is SGHNT and CDR2 is YYREEE (reference sequence). CDR3 amino acids: CASSSVWEGYEQYF. DNA for the CDR3: TGTGCCAGCAGCTCGGTATGGGAGGGGTACGAGCAGTACTTC.

The V and J genes are TRBV5-6 and TRBJ1-2, with 7 bases lining up with TRBD1. From germline, CDR1 is SGHDT and CDR2 YYEEEE. This CDR3 contains 13 residues. After removal of 0 bases from V and 6 bases from J, the junction contained 2 bases not matched to a gene. The CDR3 DNA reads as TGTGCCAGCAGCTTGGAAACAGGGGATGGCTACACCTTC. Amino acid sequence: CASSLETGDGYTF.

V and J are TRBV18 and TRBJ1-2; no clear D. This CDR3 has 16 residues. The V end lost 2 bases, the J end lost 1 base, and 14 bases lay between the germline ends. Germline CDR1 KGHSH, CDR2 LQKENI. The CDR3 bases are TGTGCCAGCTCACCAGACGGCGGAGGGTTTAACTATGGCTACACCTTC. This gives the protein CASSPDGGGFNYGYTF. Full variable domain (rest looked up from reference TRBV18 and TRBJ1-2): NAGVMQNPRHLVRRRGQEARLRCSPMKGHSHVYWYRQLPEEGLKFMVYLQKENIIDESGMPKERFSAEFPKEGPSILRIQQVVRGDSAAYFCASSPDGGGFNYGYTFGSGTRLTVV.